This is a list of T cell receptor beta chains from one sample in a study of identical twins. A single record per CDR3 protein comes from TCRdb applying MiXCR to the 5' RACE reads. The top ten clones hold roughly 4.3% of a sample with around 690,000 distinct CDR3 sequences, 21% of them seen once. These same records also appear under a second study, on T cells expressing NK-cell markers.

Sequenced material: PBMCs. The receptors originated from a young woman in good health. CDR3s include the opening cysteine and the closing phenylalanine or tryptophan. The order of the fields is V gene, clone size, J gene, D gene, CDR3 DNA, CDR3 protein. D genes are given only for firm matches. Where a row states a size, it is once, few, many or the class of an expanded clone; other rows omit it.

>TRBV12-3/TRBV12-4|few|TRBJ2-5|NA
TGTGCCAGCAGTAAGCGAGGGGACGAGACCCAGTACTTC
CASSKRGDETQYF
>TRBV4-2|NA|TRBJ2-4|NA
TGTGCCAGCAGCCAAGACGTGATAGCCAAAAACATTCAGTACTTC
CASSQDVIAKNIQYF
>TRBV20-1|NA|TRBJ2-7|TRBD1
TGCAGTGCCGGGGTTTTGGGACAGGGGCCCTACGAGCAGTACTTC
CSAGVLGQGPYEQYF
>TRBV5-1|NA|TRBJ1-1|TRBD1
TGCGCCAGCAGCTATCCGACAGGGAGATTCGGCGACACTGAAGCTTTCTTT
CASSYPTGRFGDTEAFF
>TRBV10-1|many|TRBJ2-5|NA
TGCGCCAGCAGTGAGTCGGGGCAACCCCAAGAGACCCAGTACTTC
CASSESGQPQETQYF
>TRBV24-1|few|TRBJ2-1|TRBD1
TGTGCCACCAGTGTCGGAGCGGGACAGGGGGGTGAGCAGTTCTTC
CATSVGAGQGGEQFF
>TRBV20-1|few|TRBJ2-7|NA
TGCAGTGCTAGAGATGAGGCAGTTCTTCGCGAGCAGTACTTC
CSARDEAVLREQYF
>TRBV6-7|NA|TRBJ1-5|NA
TGTGCCAGCAGTTACCAGGGGAGGTACGGCAATCAGCCCCAGCATTTT
CASSYQGRYGNQPQHF
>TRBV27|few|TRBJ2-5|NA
TGTGCCAGCAGTCCCACTAGGAGGGCCGCGGCCCAGTACTTC
CASSPTRRAAAQYF
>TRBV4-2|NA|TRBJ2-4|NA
TGTGCCAGCAGCCTCACGGCACAGGGTACGAACATTCAGTACTTC
CASSLTAQGTNIQYF
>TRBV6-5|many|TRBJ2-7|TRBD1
TGTGCCAGCAGTTACAGGACAGGGGGCTACGAGCAGTACTTC
CASSYRTGGYEQYF
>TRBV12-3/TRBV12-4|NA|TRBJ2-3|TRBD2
TGTGCCAGCAGTTTCGTTTCCGGGACTACCACAGATACGCAGTATTTT
CASSFVSGTTTDTQYF
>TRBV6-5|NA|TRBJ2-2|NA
TGTGCCAGCAGTTACTCAAGGACCCCAGGTAGCACCGGGGAGCTGTTTTTT
CASSYSRTPGSTGELFF
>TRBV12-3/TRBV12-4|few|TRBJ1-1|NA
TGTGCCAGCTCAACGGGGGGTCGGGGCGAAGCTTTCTTT
CASSTGGRGEAFF
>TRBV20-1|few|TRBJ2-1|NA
TGCAGTGCCCCAAGGGCGAGCGGGTCCTACAATGAGCAGTTCTTC
CSAPRASGSYNEQFF
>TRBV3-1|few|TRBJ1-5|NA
TGTGCCAGCAGCCAAGCTGGGACCGAAGATCAGCCCCAGCATTTT
CASSQAGTEDQPQHF
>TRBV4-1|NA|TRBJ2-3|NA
TGCGCCAGCAGCCAGGGGGGACTCGACGGGCACACAGATACGCAGTATTTT
CASSQGGLDGHTDTQYF
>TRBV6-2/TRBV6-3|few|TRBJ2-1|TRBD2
TGTGCCAGCAGTTACGCGCGGGAGGGCCTAAGGGAGCAGTTCTTC
CASSYAREGLREQFF
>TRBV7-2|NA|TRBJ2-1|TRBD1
TGTGCCAGCAGTAAACAGGGGGATAATGAGCAGTTCTTC
CASSKQGDNEQFF
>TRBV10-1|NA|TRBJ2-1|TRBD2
TGCGCCAGCAGTGAGAGGACTAGCGGGAGGAATGAGCAGTTCTTC
CASSERTSGRNEQFF
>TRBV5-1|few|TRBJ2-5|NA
TGCGCCAGCAGCCCGACAGCACCCCAAGAGACCCAGTACTTC
CASSPTAPQETQYF
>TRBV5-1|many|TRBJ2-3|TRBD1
TGCGCCAGCAGCGGCCGGACAGGGTCTAGCACAGATACGCAGTATTTT
CASSGRTGSSTDTQYF